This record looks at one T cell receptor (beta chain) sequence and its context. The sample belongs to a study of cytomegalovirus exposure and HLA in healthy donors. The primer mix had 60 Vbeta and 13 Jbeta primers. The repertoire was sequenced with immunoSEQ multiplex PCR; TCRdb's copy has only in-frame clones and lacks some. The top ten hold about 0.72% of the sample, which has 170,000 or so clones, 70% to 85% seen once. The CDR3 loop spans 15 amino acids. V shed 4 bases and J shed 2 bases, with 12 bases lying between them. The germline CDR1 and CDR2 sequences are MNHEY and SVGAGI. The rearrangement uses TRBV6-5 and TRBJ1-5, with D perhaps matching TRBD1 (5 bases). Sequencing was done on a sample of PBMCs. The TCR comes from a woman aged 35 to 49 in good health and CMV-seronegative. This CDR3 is CASSFDSRGNQPQHF. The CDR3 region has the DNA TGTGCCAGCAGTTTCGACAGCCGCGGCAATCAGCCCCAGCATTTT.